The clone carrying this T cell receptor beta chain counts as medium-sized. Germline assignment: CDR1 LGHNA and CDR2 YSLEER. The CDR3 runs 17 residues. The V and J ends lost 0 bases and 5 bases, in that order; junction bases with no gene match: 11. Assay: immunoSEQ multiplex PCR; the TCRdb copy retains only in-frame clones and omits some. The sample lists 3,900 or so clones, roughly 40% occurring once. As to time point: acute HCV infection, within 168 days of estimated infection date. No in vitro expansion preceded sequencing of these hepatitis C virus-specific cells, which were studied ex vivo. Surface staining used CD3, CD8 and CD45RO, with dead cells excluded. This entry comes from a study of CD8 T cells in acute hepatitis C reinfection. Study results and limitations: Preferential TRBV04 and TRBV06 usage appeared in all groups and was not explained by the naive pool.

The TCR comes from a man aged 30 to 39 with chronic hepatitis C. Sequenced material: HCV NS3-1073 tetramer-sorted CD8+ T cells from PBMCs, taken during acute infection. J is TRBJ2-7 and V is TRBV4-3; 9 positions match TRBD2. The CDR3 DNA is TGCGCCAGCAGCCAAGAGGTAGCAGCGGGGGGCGGCGACGAGCAGTACTTC. This encodes CASSQEVAAGGGDEQYF.